The rows below give T cell receptor beta chains drawn from one sample of a study of T cells in Graves' hyperthyroidism and ophthalmopathy. MiXCR, applied by TCRdb to the multiplex PCR reads, yields one record per CDR3 protein. The data contain around 100,000 distinct CDR3 sequences, about half of them singletons. Sequenced input: blood. The source of these receptors is a man aged 40-49 years with Graves' hyperthyroidism. Both conserved end residues are part of each CDR3. Each record gives: D gene, J gene, clone size, V gene, CDR3 protein, CDR3 DNA. A D gene is named only where the DNA matches it firmly. Part of the rows lack a size; the others show once, few, many or a class for expanded clones.

D gene: TRBD1
J gene: TRBJ2-7
clone size: -
V gene: TRBV7-9
CDR3 protein: CASSLEGAGSYEQYF
CDR3 DNA: TGTGCCAGCAGCTTAGAGGGGGCAGGGTCCTACGAGCAGTACTTC

D gene: TRBD2
J gene: TRBJ2-7
clone size: many
V gene: TRBV12-3/TRBV12-4
CDR3 protein: CASSRTSVVEQYF
CDR3 DNA: TGTGCCAGCAGCCGGACTAGCGTGGTCGAGCAGTACTTC

D gene: TRBD1
J gene: TRBJ1-2
clone size: -
V gene: TRBV11-1
CDR3 protein: CASSSSPGTGDHYGYTF
CDR3 DNA: TGTGCCAGCAGCTCCTCCCCCGGGACAGGGGACCACTATGGCTACACCTTC

D gene: TRBD2
J gene: TRBJ2-5
clone size: many
V gene: TRBV5-1
CDR3 protein: CASSFGGRADETQYF
CDR3 DNA: TGCGCCAGCAGCTTCGGCGGGAGGGCCGATGAGACCCAGTACTTC

D gene: TRBD1
J gene: TRBJ2-1
clone size: many
V gene: TRBV29-1
CDR3 protein: CSVGGTGQRDEQFF
CDR3 DNA: TGCAGCGTTGGCGGGACAGGTCAACGGGATGAGCAGTTCTTC

D gene: -
J gene: TRBJ1-5
clone size: -
V gene: TRBV2
CDR3 protein: CASSSGARGDTQHF
CDR3 DNA: TGTGCCAGCTCATCCGGGGCGAGGGGAGATACGCAGCATTTT

D gene: -
J gene: TRBJ2-3
clone size: many
V gene: TRBV20-1
CDR3 protein: CSARDAKPPADTQYF
CDR3 DNA: TGCAGTGCTAGAGATGCGAAGCCCCCCGCAGATACGCAGTATTTT

D gene: TRBD1
J gene: TRBJ2-7
clone size: many
V gene: TRBV5-5
CDR3 protein: CASSRGQTYEQYF
CDR3 DNA: TGTGCCAGCAGCCGGGGACAGACCTACGAGCAGTACTTC

D gene: TRBD1
J gene: TRBJ2-7
clone size: many
V gene: TRBV20-1
CDR3 protein: CSAIYQGARSYEQYF
CDR3 DNA: TGCAGTGCCATATACCAGGGGGCTCGATCCTACGAGCAGTACTTC

D gene: -
J gene: TRBJ2-7
clone size: -
V gene: TRBV7-9
CDR3 protein: CASSHGGSNQPQQYF
CDR3 DNA: TGTGCCAGCAGCCACGGGGGTAGCAATCAGCCCCAGCAGTACTTC

D gene: -
J gene: TRBJ2-5
clone size: -
V gene: TRBV7-6
CDR3 protein: CASSFPGRTETQYF
CDR3 DNA: TGTGCCAGCAGCTTCCCGGGACGGACAGAGACCCAGTACTTC

D gene: TRBD1
J gene: TRBJ1-3
clone size: -
V gene: TRBV7-8
CDR3 protein: CASSLGTGFTIYF
CDR3 DNA: TGTGCCAGCAGCCTCGGGACAGGGTTCACCATATATTTT

D gene: -
J gene: TRBJ2-7
clone size: -
V gene: TRBV9
CDR3 protein: CASSVEPNSYEQYF
CDR3 DNA: TGTGCCAGCAGCGTAGAACCTAACTCCTACGAGCAGTACTTC

D gene: -
J gene: TRBJ1-3
clone size: -
V gene: TRBV7-8
CDR3 protein: CASSLVAGNTIYF
CDR3 DNA: TGTGCCAGCAGCTTAGTGGCCGGAAACACCATATATTTT

D gene: -
J gene: TRBJ2-7
clone size: once
V gene: TRBV7-2
CDR3 protein: CASSFYICSASPGNYEQYF
CDR3 DNA: -

D gene: TRBD2
J gene: TRBJ2-2
clone size: once
V gene: TRBV7-3
CDR3 protein: CASSFSSGITGELFF
CDR3 DNA: TGTGCCAGCAGCTTCAGTAGCGGGATAACCGGGGAGCTGTTTTTT

D gene: -
J gene: TRBJ1-6
clone size: many
V gene: TRBV9
CDR3 protein: CASSATSPGSDYNSPLHF
CDR3 DNA: TGTGCCAGCAGCGCCACCTCTCCAGGGTCGGACTATAATTCACCCCTCCACTTT

D gene: TRBD1
J gene: TRBJ1-1
clone size: -
V gene: TRBV20-1
CDR3 protein: CSGKTGLGTEAFF
CDR3 DNA: TGCAGTGGTAAGACAGGGTTGGGGACTGAAGCTTTCTTT

D gene: -
J gene: TRBJ2-5
clone size: -
V gene: TRBV30
CDR3 protein: CAWSGGAQETQYF
CDR3 DNA: TGTGCCTGGAGCGGTGGGGCTCAAGAGACCCAGTACTTC

D gene: -
J gene: TRBJ2-2
clone size: many
V gene: TRBV15
CDR3 protein: CATSSPDSEDTGELFF
CDR3 DNA: TGTGCCACCAGCAGCCCGGACAGCGAGGACACCGGGGAGCTGTTTTTT

D gene: -
J gene: TRBJ1-5
clone size: -
V gene: TRBV7-2
CDR3 protein: CASNGGYNEPQHF
CDR3 DNA: TGTGCCAGCAACGGGGGTTACAATGAGCCCCAGCATTTT

D gene: -
J gene: TRBJ1-2
clone size: -
V gene: TRBV29-1
CDR3 protein: CSPRRSNYGYTF
CDR3 DNA: TGCAGCCCAAGGCGATCTAACTATGGCTACACCTTC

D gene: TRBD2
J gene: TRBJ2-3
clone size: many
V gene: TRBV11-2
CDR3 protein: CASSPGLAGGVGTNTQYF
CDR3 DNA: TGTGCCAGCAGCCCCGGACTAGCGGGGGGGGTTGGTACGAATACGCAGTATTTT

D gene: -
J gene: TRBJ1-5
clone size: once
V gene: TRBV19
CDR3 protein: CASSRGRNQPQHF
CDR3 DNA: TGTGCCAGTAGTAGGGGCAGAAATCAGCCCCAGCATTTT

D gene: TRBD1
J gene: TRBJ1-2
clone size: many
V gene: TRBV7-9
CDR3 protein: CASSGTDRGEYGYTF
CDR3 DNA: TGTGCCAGCAGCGGCACCGACAGGGGCGAGTATGGCTACACCTTC

D gene: -
J gene: TRBJ1-1
clone size: few
V gene: TRBV30
CDR3 protein: CATIPNTEAFF
CDR3 DNA: TGTGCCACGATCCCTAACACTGAAGCTTTCTTT